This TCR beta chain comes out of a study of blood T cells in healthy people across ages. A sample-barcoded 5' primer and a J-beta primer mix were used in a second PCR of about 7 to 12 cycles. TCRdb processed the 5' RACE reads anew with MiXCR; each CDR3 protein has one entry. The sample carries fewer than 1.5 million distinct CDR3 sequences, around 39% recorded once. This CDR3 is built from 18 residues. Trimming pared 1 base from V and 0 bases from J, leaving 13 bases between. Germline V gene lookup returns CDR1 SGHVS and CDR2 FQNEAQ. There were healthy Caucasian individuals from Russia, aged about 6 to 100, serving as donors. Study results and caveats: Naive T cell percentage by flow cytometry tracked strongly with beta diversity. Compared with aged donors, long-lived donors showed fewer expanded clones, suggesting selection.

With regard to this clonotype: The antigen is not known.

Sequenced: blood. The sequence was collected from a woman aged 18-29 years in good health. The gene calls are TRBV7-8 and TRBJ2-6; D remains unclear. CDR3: CASSLGTPEHSGANVLTF. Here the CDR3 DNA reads TGTGCCAGCAGCTTAGGGACCCCAGAGCACTCTGGGGCCAACGTCCTGACTTTC.